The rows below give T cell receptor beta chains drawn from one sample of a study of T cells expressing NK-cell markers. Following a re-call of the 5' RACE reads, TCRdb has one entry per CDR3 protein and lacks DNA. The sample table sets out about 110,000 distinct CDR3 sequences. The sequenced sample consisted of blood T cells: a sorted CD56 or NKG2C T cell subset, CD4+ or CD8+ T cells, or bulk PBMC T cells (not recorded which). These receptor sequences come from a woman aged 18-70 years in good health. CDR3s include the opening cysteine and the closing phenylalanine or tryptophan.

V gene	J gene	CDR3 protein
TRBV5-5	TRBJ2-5	CASSLAVGLRQETQYF
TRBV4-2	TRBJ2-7	CASSQETMQGGSSWEQYF
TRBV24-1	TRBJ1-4	CATSDLTAEKLFF
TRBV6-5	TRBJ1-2	CASSYSTGTVGGYTF
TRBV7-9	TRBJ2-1	CASSLPGQNNEQFF
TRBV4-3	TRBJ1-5	CASSQAGLRDQPQHF
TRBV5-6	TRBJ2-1	CASSPPDGVPNEQFF
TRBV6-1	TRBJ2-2	CASSATGLAGLTNTGELFF
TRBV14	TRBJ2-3	CASSPTWFVSDTQYF
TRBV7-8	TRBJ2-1	CASSPQPGQGHEQFF
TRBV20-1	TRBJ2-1	CSAIGTSSYNEQFF
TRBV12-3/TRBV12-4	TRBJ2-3	CASSPFWEGLGDTQYF
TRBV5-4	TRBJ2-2	CASSLESARNTGELFF
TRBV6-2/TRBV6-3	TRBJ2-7	CASSSTGTFEQYF
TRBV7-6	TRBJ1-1	CASSSGRGAEGFF
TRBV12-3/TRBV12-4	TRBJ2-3	CASSLLAGPITDTQYF
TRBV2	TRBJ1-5	CASSEAGPGTAYQPQHF
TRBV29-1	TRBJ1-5	CSVEEMGQPQHF
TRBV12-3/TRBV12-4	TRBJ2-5	CASSLAAQETQYF
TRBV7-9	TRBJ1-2	CASSSGGGYGYTF
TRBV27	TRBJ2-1	CASSFNSNEQFF
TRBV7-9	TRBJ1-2	CASSLTLSNYGYTF
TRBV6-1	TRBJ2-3	CASRNPGQSTDTQYF
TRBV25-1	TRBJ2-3	CASSEWELGTDTQYF
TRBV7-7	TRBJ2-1	CASSPRVGNEQFF
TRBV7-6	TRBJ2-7	CASSPQLAGGDYEQYF
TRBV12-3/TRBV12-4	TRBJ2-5	CASSSGEQETQYF
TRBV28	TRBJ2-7	CASSLWGERSYEQYF
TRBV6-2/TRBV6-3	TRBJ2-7	CASSYSTRGMTYEQYF
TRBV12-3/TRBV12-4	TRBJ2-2	CASSLPGAGELFF
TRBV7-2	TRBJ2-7	CASSLPTGHYEQYF
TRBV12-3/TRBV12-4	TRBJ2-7	CASSSGTSVTYEQYF
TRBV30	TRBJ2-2	CASNRANWNTGELFF
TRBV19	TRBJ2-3	CASSIEWPRSTDTQYF
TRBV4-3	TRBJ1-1	CASSQEIQGALDTEAFF
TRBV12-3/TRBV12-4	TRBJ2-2	CASSLRSANTGELFF
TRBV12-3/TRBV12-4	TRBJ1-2	CASSGGPLLPDGYTF
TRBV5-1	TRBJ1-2	CASSLGGTPNYGYTF
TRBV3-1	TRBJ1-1	CASSQDITEAFF
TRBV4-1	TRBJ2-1	CASSPFGGGASFEQFF